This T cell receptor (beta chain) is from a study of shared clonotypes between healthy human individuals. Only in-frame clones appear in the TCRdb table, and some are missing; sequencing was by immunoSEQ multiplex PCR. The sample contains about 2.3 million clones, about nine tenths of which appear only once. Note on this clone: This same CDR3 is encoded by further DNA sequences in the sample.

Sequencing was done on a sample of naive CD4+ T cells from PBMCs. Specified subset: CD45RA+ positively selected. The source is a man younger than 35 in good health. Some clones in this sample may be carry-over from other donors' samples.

CDR3 amino acids: CASSYSRVEGYEQYF. The CDR3 region has the DNA TGTGCCAGCAGTTACTCGCGGGTTGAGGGCTACGAGCAGTACTTC. The chain uses TRBV6-5 and TRBJ2-7; possibly TRBD2 for D (5 bases). This CDR3 comprises 15 residues. V shed 0 bases and J shed 3 bases, with 12 bases lying between them. CDR1 MNHEY and CDR2 SVGAGI come from the germline V gene.